This TCR beta chain appears in the sequencing data of a study of T cell responses to AZD1222 COVID-19 vaccine. About the research overall: It was second doses at about 4 or about 12 weeks that were pooled.

CDR3 length: 14 amino acids. V dropped 3 bases and J dropped 1 base, with 10 bases sitting between them. Germline CDR1 reads SGHNT; CDR2 reads YENEEA. On this clone itself: Its antigen is undetermined.

Assay used: immunoSEQ multiplex PCR; TCRdb lists only in-frame clones, some missing. The sample includes roughly 120,000 clones, more than 65% of them seen just once. Broader study findings: Donors were chiefly white British, with a greater number of females, and clonal diversity was perhaps underestimated. A reported finding is that nearly half of spike-specific TCRs target unmutated variant regions.

The TCR originated in an adult in good health. Specimen: peripheral blood, collected on day 0 of AZD1222 vaccination. The chain carries TRBV11-3 and TRBJ2-7; D possibly corresponds to TRBD2 (7 bases). CDR3: CASSLGGPSYEQYF. The CDR3, as DNA: TGTGCCAGCAGCTTGGGGGGGCCGTCCTACGAGCAGTACTTC.